The 27 T cell receptor beta chains listed next were all sequenced from one sample in a study of T-cell memory formation after mild COVID-19. TCRdb independently ran MiXCR on the 5' RACE reads; one entry per CDR3 protein. The sample includes some 270,000 distinct CDR3 sequences, 15% of them seen just once. Material for sequencing was PBMCs or a T cell subset sorted from them (not recorded which). These receptors came from an adult woman who had mild COVID-19 (a few samples of this study predate the infection). Cell type and time point are not known.

This clonotype was detected a few times. The J gene is TRBJ2-5, the V gene TRBV24-1; possible D gene TRBD2, 6 bases. In germline, CDR1 is KGHDR, CDR2 SFDVKD. Trimming removed 2 bases from V and 8 bases from J, with 17 bases in between. There are 15 residues in the CDR3. The CDR3 region has the DNA TGTGCCACCAGTGATTCAGGAGGGGCCCATTTTACCCAGTACTTC. It translates to CATSDSGGAHFTQYF.

This clonotype showed up just a few times. The rearrangement links TRBV5-1 to TRBJ2-3, with D unresolved. The CDR3 has 15 residues. V gave up 0 bases and J gave up 0 bases, with 8 bases separating them. Germline values: CDR1 SGHRS, CDR2 YFSETQ. Here the CDR3 DNA reads TGCGCCAGCAGCTTGGCGACGGCTAGCACAGATACGCAGTATTTT. This translates into CASSLATASTDTQYF.

This clonotype was seen a few times. The CDR3: CASSSGTLNYGYTF. CDR3 in DNA: TGCGCCAGCAGCTCCGGGACACTTAACTATGGCTACACCTTC. The chain recombines TRBV5-1 with TRBJ1-2, with a tentative D call TRBD1 (6 bases). Trimming cost V 3 bases and J 1 base, with 10 bases left between them. This CDR3 spans 14 amino acids. Germline V CDR1 and CDR2: SGHRS, YFSETQ.

A few counts support this clonotype. The chain carries TRBV20-1 and TRBJ2-3; no definite D call. This CDR3 comprises 12 residues. V was pared by 7 bases and J by 4 bases, with 12 bases between. In germline, CDR1 is DFQATT, CDR2 SNEGSKA (reference sequence). CDR3 coding DNA: TGCAGTGGAGGAGCACGATCAGATACGCAGTATTTT. Amino acid sequence: CSGGARSDTQYF.

The J gene is TRBJ2-5, the V gene TRBV5-1; tentatively, D is TRBD2 (6 bases). V lost 1 base and J lost 3, with 16 bases in between. Germline CDR1 is SGHRS and CDR2 is YFSETQ. The CDR3 extends over 16 amino acids. CDR3 protein: CASSLSAGSREETQYF. CDR3 in DNA: TGCGCCAGCAGCTTGTCCGCGGGATCGAGGGAAGAGACCCAGTACTTC.

Points on this clonotype: Relative to the germline gene, one junction end is altered; a read error may explain this. The chain uses TRBV25-1 and TRBJ2-1; unclear D gene. Germline-derived CDR1 and CDR2 are MGHDK and SYGVNS. CDR3 size: 11 residues. CDR3 sequence: CASSEYSEQFF. The DNA for the CDR3 is TGTGCCAGCAGTGAATACAGTGAGCAGTTCTTC.

Only a few counts were recorded for this clonotype. CDR3 loop: CASSYRWEQFF. CDR3 DNA sequence: TGTGCCAGCAGTTATCGATGGGAGCAGTTCTTC. V gene TRBV2 combines with J gene TRBJ2-1; D remains ambiguous. The CDR3 spans 11 residues. Germline lookup yields CDR1 SNHLY and CDR2 FYNNEI. V lost 5 bases, J lost 10 bases, and 9 bases lay in between.

The chain carries TRBV2 and TRBJ2-3; D gene unclear. Trimming pared 6 bases from V and 0 bases from J, leaving 10 bases between. CDR3 size: 14 residues. Germline CDR1 SNHLY, CDR2 FYNNEI. CDR3 protein: CASRSLVSTDTQYF. CDR3 in DNA: TGTGCCAGCAGATCCTTAGTGAGCACAGATACGCAGTATTTT. Supplemented by reference TRBV2 and TRBJ2-3, the full variable domain reads EPEVTQTPSHQVTQMGQEVILRCVPISNHLYFYWYRQILGQKVEFLVSFYNNEISEKSEIFDDQFSVERPDGSNFTLKIRSTKLEDSAMYFCASRSLVSTDTQYFGPGTRLTVL.

The rearrangement links TRBV12-3 or TRBV12-4 to TRBJ1-2, with D maybe TRBD1 (6 bases). V was pared by 4 bases and J by 3 bases, with 12 bases between. There are 14 residues in the CDR3. The CDR3 nucleotides are TGTGCCAGCAGTTCTCAGGGGCGGCACTATGGCTACACCTTC. Translation: CASSSQGRHYGYTF.

The chain employs TRBV20-1 and TRBJ1-1, with D unresolved. CDR1 is DFQATT and CDR2 is SNEGSKA in the germline V gene (reference sequence). The CDR3 is 12 amino acids. V was clipped by 0 bases and J by 5 bases, with 7 bases between them. Written as DNA, the CDR3 is TGCAGTGCTAGAGAGGGAAGGACTGAAGCTTTCTTT. The encoded protein is CSAREGRTEAFF.

The rearrangement joins TRBV20-1 to TRBJ2-7; the match to TRBD1 covers 9 bases. V was pared by 0 bases and J by 6 bases, with 12 bases of the junction left unmatched. Germline V CDR1 and CDR2: DFQATT, SNEGSKA (reference sequence). The CDR3 loop spans 16 amino acids. The CDR3 coding sequence is TGCAGTGCTAGAGATATCGGACAGGGGCACTTCCTCGAGCAGTACTTC. Encoded protein: CSARDIGQGHFLEQYF.

The chain carries TRBV24-1 and TRBJ2-3, with D perhaps matching TRBD1 (6 bases). Germline V gives CDR1 KGHDR, CDR2 SFDVKD. This CDR3 has 16 residues. The germline V and J ends were trimmed by 3 bases and 1 base, with 13 bases remaining between them. The CDR3 sequence is CATSDQTGWGTDTQYF. The CDR3 nucleotides are TGTGCCACCAGTGATCAGACAGGCTGGGGCACAGATACGCAGTATTTT.

This rearrangement joins TRBV28 to TRBJ2-7; 11 nucleotides agree with TRBD2. In germline, CDR1 is MDHEN, CDR2 SYDVKM. Trimming cost V 1 base and J 1 base; bases outside gene matches: 0. The CDR3 is 15 amino acids. The CDR3 loop reads CASSLSSGGSYEQYF. The CDR3 DNA follows: TGTGCCAGCAGTTTATCTAGCGGGGGGTCCTACGAGCAGTACTTC.

The table lists this clonotype with many counts. The chain uses TRBV4-1 and TRBJ1-4; D remains unclear. V lost 0 bases to trimming and J lost 2 bases, with 7 bases between them. CDR1 and CDR2 from the germline V gene are MGHRA and YSYEKL. The length of the CDR3 is 15 residues. The CDR3 spells CASSQDYETNEKLFF. The CDR3 DNA is TGCGCCAGCAGCCAAGATTATGAGACTAATGAAAAACTGTTTTTT.

The CDR3 spells CASSLLNRGNTEAFF. The CDR3 coding sequence is TGTGCCAGCAGCTTATTGAACAGGGGTAACACTGAAGCTTTCTTT. J is TRBJ1-1 and V is TRBV11-3, with 7 positions matching TRBD1. The CDR3 extends over 15 amino acids. Looked up from germline, CDR1 is SGHNT and CDR2 is YENEEA. The V segment lost 2 bases and the J segment 2 bases; nucleotides outside the gene matches: 5.

This clonotype was observed at least ten times. V and J are TRBV7-3 and TRBJ2-1, with D perhaps matching TRBD2 (6 bases). CDR1 is SGHTA, CDR2 FQGTGA, per germline. This CDR3 is built from 13 residues. Between the trimmed V and J ends, which lost 5 bases and 9 bases, there was a span of 14 bases. CDR3 nucleotide sequence: TGTGCCAGCAGCCCCCCCGGGGGAAGTGAGCAGTTCTTC. Its translation is CASSPPGGSEQFF. Variable domain in full (rest from reference TRBV7-3 and TRBJ2-1): GAGVSQTPSNKVTEKGKYVELRCDPISGHTALYWYRQSLGQGPEFLIYFQGTGAADDSGLPNDRFFAVRPEGSVSTLKIQRTERGDSAVYLCASSPPGGSEQFFGPGTRLTVL.

V gene TRBV6-5 combines with J gene TRBJ1-5; D not resolved. This CDR3 region has 13 residues. V was trimmed by 2 bases and J by 5 bases, leaving 7 bases between them. CDR1 is MNHEY and CDR2 is SVGAGI in the germline V gene. Written as DNA, the CDR3 is TGTGCCAGCAGTTACAGCAGGCATCAGCCCCAGCATTTT. The encoded protein is CASSYSRHQPQHF.

The V gene is TRBV7-9, the J gene TRBJ2-1; 7 positions match TRBD2. The V segment lost 6 bases and the J segment 4 bases; nucleotides outside the gene matches: 6. The CDR3 extends over 14 amino acids. Germline V CDR1 and CDR2: SEHNR, FQNEAQ (reference sequence). This chain's CDR3 is CASRSREGYNEQFF. CDR3 in DNA: TGTGCCAGCAGGAGTAGGGAGGGGTACAATGAGCAGTTCTTC.

Regarding this clonotype: This clone may be a read error of a much larger clone one base away. A read error is likely, as this CDR3 ends without the conserved phenylalanine or tryptophan. The chain is built from TRBV11-2 and TRBJ2-2, with D maybe TRBD2 (5 bases). Germline V gives CDR1 SGHAT, CDR2 FQNNGV. V was pared by 7 bases and J by 1 base, with 16 bases between. This CDR3 has 16 residues. CDR3 loop: CASMPLVGRNTGELFS. Here the CDR3 DNA reads TGTGCCAGCATGCCCTTGGTAGGGAGGAACACCGGGGAGCTGTTTTCT.

This clonotype was counted between two and nine times. The chain combines TRBV12-3 or TRBV12-4 with TRBJ2-3; D may be TRBD1 or TRBD2 (5 bases each). CDR3 length equals 15 residues. Between the trimmed V and J ends, which lost 0 bases and 2 bases, there was a span of 9 bases. CDR3 bases: TGTGCCAGCAGTTTAGCCTTGGGGACCACAGATACGCAGTATTTT. Translated: CASSLALGTTDTQYF.

The V and J genes are TRBV3-1 and TRBJ2-7, with a tentative D call TRBD2 (6 bases). The germline V and J ends were trimmed by 4 bases and 3 bases, with 13 bases remaining between them. The CDR3 totals 14 residues. The germline V gene encodes CDR1 LGHDT and CDR2 YNNKEL (reference sequence). CDR3 coding DNA: TGTGCCAGCAGCCCTACTGGGGGACTCTACGAGCAGTACTTC. This encodes CASSPTGGLYEQYF.

This clonotype has only a few counts. The V and J genes are TRBV5-1 and TRBJ2-5; 9 bases fit TRBD1. V was pared by 3 bases and J by 1 base, with 7 bases of the junction left unmatched. CDR1 is SGHRS and CDR2 is YFSETQ in the germline V gene. CDR3 length: 16 residues. The CDR3 DNA reads TGCGCCAGCAGCTCCACAGGGGGCAGTCTCCAAGAGACCCAGTACTTC. Translation gives CASSSTGGSLQETQYF.

This sequence joins TRBV7-3 and TRBJ2-1, with 13 nucleotides matching TRBD2. J lost 6 bases, V lost 2 bases, and 13 bases had no gene match. This CDR3 spans 19 amino acids. Germline-derived CDR1 and CDR2 are SGHTA and FQGTGA. As DNA, the CDR3 is TGTGCCAGCAGCTTATTTCGAGGACTAGCGGGAGTGTCGGGCAATGAGCAGTTCTTC. This encodes CASSLFRGLAGVSGNEQFF.

The genes are TRBV6-1 and TRBJ2-5; 7 nucleotides agree with TRBD1. CDR1 is MNHNS and CDR2 is SASEGT in the germline V gene. This CDR3 has 14 residues. The J segment lost 4 bases and the V segment lost 4 bases, leaving 6 bases of the junction unmatched. The CDR3 reads CASSAGTALETQYF. CDR3 nucleotide sequence: TGTGCCAGCAGTGCCGGGACAGCCTTAGAGACCCAGTACTTC.

The chain has TRBV12-3 or TRBV12-4 and TRBJ2-7; tentatively, D is TRBD2 (5 bases). V lost 6 bases, J lost 2 bases, and 14 bases lay in between. This CDR3 comprises 14 residues. The CDR3 sequence is CASRRAGRAYEQYF. The CDR3 DNA sequence: TGTGCCAGCAGGCGGGCAGGTCGAGCCTACGAGCAGTACTTC.

This clonotype was seen a few times. As DNA, the CDR3 is TGTGCCAGCCGGGGAGGACAGAACTATGGCTACACCTTC. Translation: CASRGGQNYGYTF. This rearrangement joins TRBV7-9 to TRBJ1-2; tentative D call: TRBD1 (6 bases). Trimming shortened V by 8 bases and J by 2 bases, and 12 bases separated the two germline ends. CDR3 length equals 13 residues. The V gene's germline CDR1 is SEHNR and CDR2 FQNEAQ (reference sequence).

V and J are TRBV19 and TRBJ1-2; no clear D. V lost 6 bases and J 8 bases, leaving 16 bases between the germline ends. This CDR3 has 13 residues. The V gene's germline CDR1 is LNHDA and CDR2 SQIVND (reference sequence). The CDR3 DNA reads as TGTGCCAGTAGCCCAAGGAGGTCGGGCGGCTACACCTTC. Residues: CASSPRRSGGYTF.